The 10 T cell receptor beta chains given below trace back to one sample, sequenced in a study of blood T cell repertoires in COVID-19. The assay was immunoSEQ multiplex PCR, and TCRdb's table has in-frame clones only and misses some. The sample holds approximately 90,000 clones; 85% are singletons and the top ten take roughly 37%. The specimen sequenced was peripheral blood. The receptors here all came from an elderly man with acute or convalescent COVID-19.

The chain joins TRBV5-1 to TRBJ2-7, with TRBD1 identical over 9 bases. Germline assignment: CDR1 SGHRS and CDR2 YFSETQ. Trimming took 4 bases from V and 3 from J; bases not matched to a gene: 8. This CDR3 contains 15 residues. The CDR3 reads CASSTVLGQGYEQYF. CDR3 sequence (DNA): TGCGCCAGCAGCACAGTCCTGGGACAGGGCTACGAGCAGTACTTC.

This clone appeared once. The rearrangement joins TRBV7-2 to TRBJ2-3; no firm D call. Between the trimmed V and J ends, which lost 5 bases and 1 base, there was a span of 16 bases. CDR1 is SGHTA and CDR2 is FQGNSA in the germline V gene. The CDR3 totals 16 residues. The CDR3, as DNA: TGTGCCAGCAGCCTTGTAGGAAGCGCAGGCACAGATACGCAGTATTTT. It specifies CASSLVGSAGTDTQYF. Full variable domain (rest looked up from reference TRBV7-2 and TRBJ2-3): GAGVSQSPSNKVTEKGKDVELRCDPISGHTALYWYRQSLGQGLEFLIYFQGNSAPDKSGLPSDRFSAERTGGSVSTLTIQRTQQEDSAVYLCASSLVGSAGTDTQYFGPGTRLTVL.

This clone showed up just once. V gene TRBV10-3 combines with J gene TRBJ1-5; the D gene is possibly TRBD1 (5 bases). The germline V gene encodes CDR1 ENHRY and CDR2 SYGVKD. V gave up 11 bases and J gave up 3 bases, with 20 bases separating them. The length of the CDR3 is 15 residues. DNA of the CDR3: TGTGCCTCCTCCCCCACACAGGTTTTCAATCAGCCCCAGCATTTT. Translation: CASSPTQVFNQPQHF.

This chain uses TRBV3-1 (or the pseudogene TRBV3-2) with TRBJ1-2; 7 bases line up with TRBD1. The trim removed 7 bases at V and 0 bases at J, leaving 8 bases unmatched. Germline CDR1 is LGHDT and CDR2 is YNNKEL (reference sequence). The CDR3 sequence is 15 residues long. CDR3 bases: TGTGCCAGCAAAAGGACAGGAACTTCTAACTATGGCTACACCTTC. This encodes CASKRTGTSNYGYTF.

V and J are TRBV9 and TRBJ2-7; D is possibly TRBD1 (5 bases). The CDR3 totals 13 residues. Trimming removed 0 bases at V and 3 bases at J, with 7 bases between. The germline V gene has CDR1 SGDLS and CDR2 YYNGEE. The CDR3 DNA sequence: TGTGCCAGCAGCGTAGCTCAGGGCTACGAGCAGTACTTC. This codes for CASSVAQGYEQYF.

The gene calls are TRBV28 and TRBJ2-7; 7 nucleotides agree with TRBD2. Trimming cost V 10 bases and J 6 bases; bases outside gene matches: 12. From germline, CDR1 is MDHEN and CDR2 SYDVKM. The CDR3 length is 13 residues. The DNA for the CDR3 is TGTGCCATCACCCGGGGGGTACTCTCCGAGCAGTACTTC. This sequence encodes CAITRGVLSEQYF. Supplemented by reference TRBV28 and TRBJ2-7, the full variable domain reads DVKVTQSSRYLVKRTGEKVFLECVQDMDHENMFWYRQDPGLGLRLIYFSYDVKMKEKGDIPEGYSVSREKKERFSLILESASTNQTSMYLCAITRGVLSEQYFGPGTRLTVT.

The J gene is TRBJ1-2, the V gene TRBV6-5; TRBD1 matches 8 bases. This CDR3 comprises 16 residues. Germline-derived CDR1 and CDR2 are MNHEY and SVGAGI. Trimming at V came to 0 bases and at J to 4 bases, leaving 7 bases not matched to a gene. The CDR3 DNA reads as TGTGCCAGCAGTTACTCGACAGGGGTAAAGGCCTATGGCTACACCTTC. It is translated as CASSYSTGVKAYGYTF.

This clone showed up just a few times. The chain joins TRBV3-1 (or the pseudogene TRBV3-2) to TRBJ1-1; no definite D call. The CDR3 has 13 residues. V lost 1 base and J 1 base, leaving 4 bases between the germline ends. CDR1 LGHDT and CDR2 YNNKEL come from the germline V gene (reference sequence). CDR3 nucleotide sequence: TGTGCCAGCAGCCAAGGAGGGAACACTGAAGCTTTCTTT. It yields the protein CASSQGGNTEAFF.

This clone was recorded once. This chain connects TRBV21-1 to TRBJ1-4. TRBV21-1 is termed a pseudogene. This CDR3 has 16 amino acids. CDR3 residues: CASSTRAEAPNEKLFF. Here the CDR3 DNA reads TGTGCCAGCAGCACCCGAGCGGAGGCCCCTAATGAAAAACTGTTTTTT.

DNA of the CDR3: TGTGCCAGCAGCTTAGGAGCGGGAGGGTCGGCCGGGGAGCTGTTTTTT. It codes for CASSLGAGGSAGELFF. The chain joins TRBV7-3 to TRBJ2-2; 10 nucleotides match TRBD2. The CDR3 covers 16 residues. J gave up 6 bases and V 2 bases, and 6 bases lay outside the gene matches. Germline loops: CDR1 SGHTA, CDR2 FQGTGA.